The 25 T cell receptor beta chains below all came from one sample that was sequenced in a study of blood T cell repertoires in COVID-19. Sequencing was performed with immunoSEQ multiplex PCR; in TCRdb, only in-frame clones are kept and a portion is missing. This table has approximately 180,000 clones, roughly 89% appearing once. Sequenced material: PBMCs or T cells enriched from blood (not recorded which). Receptors originate from a woman aged 40 to 50 with acute COVID-19.

The rearrangement links TRBV28 to TRBJ2-5, with 9 bases identical to TRBD2. CDR1 and CDR2 (germline): MDHEN, SYDVKM. The CDR3 is made up of 15 amino acids. The trim removed 4 bases at V and 5 bases at J, leaving 8 bases unmatched. The CDR3 coding sequence is TGTGCCAGCAGTTCCCCCGGGGCGGGGGGGGAGACCCAGTACTTC. Protein: CASSSPGAGGETQYF.

This clone was counted a single time. This chain joins TRBV20-1 and TRBJ2-3, with D tentatively TRBD2 (6 bases). Trimming stripped 3 bases from V and 5 bases from J, with 18 bases between. CDR3 length equals 15 residues. Germline V gives CDR1 DFQATT, CDR2 SNEGSKA (reference sequence). This CDR3 is CSASLVAAGEDTQYF. The CDR3 DNA follows: TGCAGTGCTAGTCTGGTAGCGGCCGGGGAAGATACGCAGTATTTT.

V and J are TRBV2 and TRBJ2-1; 10 nucleotides line up with TRBD2. The CDR3 totals 15 residues. The V and J ends lost 2 bases and 5 bases, in that order; junction bases with no gene match: 3. The V gene's germline CDR1 is SNHLY and CDR2 FYNNEI. In DNA form, the CDR3 reads TGTGCCAGCAGTGAATCCACTAGCGGGAACAATGAGCAGTTCTTC. It encodes CASSESTSGNNEQFF.

The chain recombines TRBV5-4 with TRBJ1-5, with D perhaps matching TRBD1 (5 bases). The CDR3 has 15 amino acids. V lost 1 base and J lost 3, with 11 bases in between. The germline CDR1 and CDR2 sequences are SGHNT and YYREEE (reference sequence). CDR3 residues: CASSLWGAANQPQHF. The CDR3, as DNA: TGTGCCAGCAGCTTGTGGGGCGCGGCCAATCAGCCCCAGCATTTT. Full variable domain (outside the CDR3, taken from reference TRBV5-4 and TRBJ1-5): ETGVTQSPTHLIKTRGQQVTLRCSSQSGHNTVSWYQQALGQGPQFIFQYYREEENGRGNFPPRFSGLQFPNYSSELNVNALELDDSALYLCASSLWGAANQPQHFGDGTRLSIL.

This clone was seen once. The V and J genes are TRBV7-6 and TRBJ2-3; D possibly corresponds to TRBD1 (6 bases). The CDR3 consists of 17 residues. CDR1 and CDR2 (germline): SGHVS, FNYEAQ. V lost 1 base to trimming and J lost 8 bases, with 22 bases between them. CDR3 nucleotides: TGTGCCAGCAGCTTAGGGGTGGACAGCCAAACCTCCGCTACGCAGTATTTT. Residues: CASSLGVDSQTSATQYF. The full variable domain, with the rest looked up from reference TRBV7-6 and TRBJ2-3, is GAGVSQSPRYKVTKRGQDVALRCDPISGHVSLYWYRQALGQGPEFLTYFNYEAQQDKSGLPNDRFSAERPEGSISTLTIQRTEQRDSAMYRCASSLGVDSQTSATQYFGPGTRLTVL.

The rearrangement uses TRBV5-4 and TRBJ1-3; the D is unclear. This CDR3 has 15 amino acids. Between the trimmed V and J ends, which lost 0 bases and 0 bases, there was a span of 7 bases. The germline CDR1 and CDR2 sequences are SGHNT and YYREEE (reference sequence). CDR3 amino acids: CASSLAESSGNTIYF. The DNA for the CDR3 is TGTGCCAGCAGCTTGGCCGAGAGCTCTGGAAACACCATATATTTT.

In nucleotides, the CDR3 is TGTGCCATCAGTGAGTCGGGGGGCACCGGGGAGCTGTTTTTT. Protein product: CAISESGGTGELFF. The chain employs TRBV10-3 and TRBJ2-2, with a tentative D call TRBD2 (6 bases). CDR1 and CDR2 (germline): ENHRY, SYGVKD. V was cut by 0 bases and J by 4 bases, with 6 bases left in between. The CDR3 runs to 14 residues.

V usage is TRBV5-1 and J usage is TRBJ1-4, with a tentative D call TRBD1 (5 bases). Between the trimmed V and J ends, which lost 4 bases and 3 bases, there was a span of 10 bases. The CDR3 has 14 residues. Germline V gives CDR1 SGHRS, CDR2 YFSETQ. The CDR3 DNA reads as TGCGCCAGCAGCCGCCAGGGTGCTAATGAAAAACTGTTTTTT. Translation gives CASSRQGANEKLFF.

The DNA of the CDR3 is TGTGCCAGCAGGTCGGGGGTCTACGAGCAGTACTTC. It is translated as CASRSGVYEQYF. The rearrangement links TRBV28 to TRBJ2-7; D might be TRBD2 (6 bases). The ends were cut back, 6 bases at V and 3 bases at J, with 9 bases in the middle. This CDR3 is built from 12 residues. Germline-derived CDR1 and CDR2 are MDHEN and SYDVKM.

The gene calls are TRBV19 and TRBJ1-2; 12 bases align to TRBD1. Germline V lookup: CDR1 LNHDA, CDR2 SQIVND (reference sequence). The CDR3 loop spans 16 amino acids. The trim removed 7 bases at V and 0 bases at J, leaving 6 bases unmatched. CDR3 nucleotides: TGTGCCAGTACCCCCCGGGACAGGGGGCCTAACTATGGCTACACCTTC. This codes for CASTPRDRGPNYGYTF.

The rearrangement links TRBV21-1 to TRBJ2-1; no check of the table's D call, TRBD1, against the DNA was made. TRBV21-1 constitutes a pseudogene. CDR3 length equals 13 residues. The CDR3 reads CASSKDGTSEQFF. DNA for the CDR3: TGTGCCAGCAGCAAAGACGGGACATCCGAGCAGTTCTTC.

The chain carries TRBV7-3 and TRBJ2-1, with D unresolved. V lost 5 bases to trimming and J lost 0 bases, with 11 bases between them. The CDR3 totals 15 residues. The germline gives CDR1 SGHTA, CDR2 FQGTGA. CDR3 DNA sequence: TGTGCCAGCAGCCTACTCGCGAGCTCCTACAATGAGCAGTTCTTC. Protein: CASSLLASSYNEQFF.

The chain is built from TRBV9 and TRBJ2-3; 9 positions match TRBD2. The V gene end was trimmed by 6 bases and the J gene end by 1 base; junction bases not matched to a gene: 6. This CDR3 spans 15 amino acids. Looked up from germline, CDR1 is SGDLS and CDR2 is YYNGEE. In nucleotides, the CDR3 is TGTGCCAGCACCGGAGCGGGAGGTGGCACAGATACGCAGTATTTT. It encodes CASTGAGGGTDTQYF.

This clone was seen a single time. The CDR3 DNA reads TGTGCCAGCAGGCCGCGATTAGCGGTCTACAATGAGCAGTTCTTC. This translates into CASRPRLAVYNEQFF. The chain has TRBV27 and TRBJ2-1, with D possibly being TRBD2 (6 bases). Germline V gene data show CDR1 as MNHEY and CDR2 as SMNVEV (reference sequence). The V end was cut by 6 bases, the J end by 3 bases, with 15 bases between. This CDR3 has 15 amino acids.

This clone was detected only once. The J gene is TRBJ2-1, the V gene TRBV5-4, with 8 bases matching TRBD2. The CDR3 runs to 17 residues. Germline lookup yields CDR1 SGHNT and CDR2 YYREEE (reference sequence). V gave up 2 bases and J gave up 0 bases; unmatched junction bases: 7. The chain's CDR3 is CASSFGAGGASYNEQFF. CDR3 in DNA: TGTGCCAGCAGCTTCGGGGCGGGGGGCGCCTCCTACAATGAGCAGTTCTTC.

V and J are TRBV15 and TRBJ2-5; D remains unclear. Germline V gene sequence: CDR1 LNHNV, CDR2 YYDKDF (reference sequence). V was trimmed by 3 bases and J by 4 bases, leaving 9 bases between them. The CDR3 has 13 amino acids. CDR3 region: CATSSPGRETQYF. The CDR3 DNA reads as TGTGCCACCAGCAGTCCCGGTAGAGAGACCCAGTACTTC.

The J gene is TRBJ2-5, the V gene TRBV5-6; perhaps TRBD2 as D (6 bases). Germline lookup yields CDR1 SGHDT and CDR2 YYEEEE. Trimming pared 0 bases from V and 3 bases from J, leaving 6 bases between. The CDR3 covers 13 residues. The DNA of the CDR3 is TGTGCCAGCAGCTTGGGACTAGAAGAGACCCAGTACTTC. This codes for CASSLGLEETQYF. The whole variable domain, filled in from reference TRBV5-6 and TRBJ2-5, reads DAGVTQSPTHLIKTRGQQVTLRCSPKSGHDTVSWYQQALGQGPQFIFQYYEEEERQRGNFPDRFSGHQFPNYSSELNVNALLLGDSALYLCASSLGLEETQYFGPGTRLLVL.

The chain joins TRBV27 to TRBJ1-5; TRBD1 might be the D (6 bases). Trimming took off 6 bases at V and 6 bases at J, with 12 bases between the two ends. The CDR3 length is 13 residues. Germline loops: CDR1 MNHEY, CDR2 SMNVEV (reference sequence). DNA of the CDR3: TGTGCCAGCAGCTTGACAGGAAGTCAGCCCCAGCATTTT. Its protein is CASSLTGSQPQHF.

The chain couples TRBV12-5 to TRBJ2-7, with 7 nucleotides matching TRBD1. V trimming: 4 bases; J trimming: 6 bases; junction bases outside the gene matches: 6. The CDR3 loop spans 13 amino acids. CDR1 and CDR2 (germline): LGHNT, FRNRAP. The CDR3 sequence: CASGSQTGREQYF. CDR3 DNA sequence: TGTGCTAGTGGTTCCCAGACAGGGCGCGAGCAGTACTTC.

This rearrangement joins TRBV18 to TRBJ2-3; TRBD2 matches at 9 bases. Trimming cost V 0 bases and J 6 bases; bases outside gene matches: 4. The CDR3 covers 15 residues. Germline lookup yields CDR1 KGHSH and CDR2 LQKENI. The CDR3 bases are TGTGCCAGCTCACCACCGGCGGGGGGGCACGATACGCAGTATTTT. It translates to CASSPPAGGHDTQYF. The variable domain in full, completed from reference TRBV18 and TRBJ2-3, reads NAGVMQNPRHLVRRRGQEARLRCSPMKGHSHVYWYRQLPEEGLKFMVYLQKENIIDESGMPKERFSAEFPKEGPSILRIQQVVRGDSAAYFCASSPPAGGHDTQYFGPGTRLTVL.

This clone was found once. The rearrangement joins TRBV28 to TRBJ2-1; the D is unclear. The CDR3 spans 16 residues. V was trimmed by 1 base and J by 1 base, leaving 11 bases between them. Germline-derived CDR1 and CDR2 are MDHEN and SYDVKM. CDR3: CASSLSPLISYNEQFF. In nucleotides, the CDR3 is TGTGCCAGCAGTTTATCGCCTCTAATTTCCTACAATGAGCAGTTCTTC.

V gene TRBV6-2 or TRBV6-3 combines with J gene TRBJ1-2, with D unclear. Per the germline V gene, CDR1 is MNHEY and CDR2 is SVGEGT. CDR3 size: 12 residues. The ends were cut back, 2 bases at V and 8 bases at J, with 9 bases in the middle. As DNA, the CDR3 is TGTGCCAGCAGTTACAGCACGTCGGGCTACACCTTC. Protein: CASSYSTSGYTF.

This clone was recorded only once. The V and J genes are TRBV10-1 and TRBJ2-7; 12 bases are shared with TRBD1. The junction had 13 bases not matched to a gene; V was cut back by 9 bases and J by 7 bases. Germline loops: CDR1 WNHNN, CDR2 SYGVQD (reference sequence). This CDR3 has 15 residues. The CDR3 coding sequence is TGCGCCAGAAACCTGCCGGGACAGGGGGCAGGGGAGCAGTACTTC. As protein: CARNLPGQGAGEQYF.

The chain employs TRBV12-1 and TRBJ2-3; the D call of TRBD1 is as the table states it, not checked on the DNA. TRBV12-1 is reported as a pseudogene. The CDR3 loop spans 24 amino acids. The CDR3: CASIIPPGHTVDMGARRSTDTQYF. DNA for the CDR3: TGTGCCAGCATTATCCCCCCCGGACATACGGTGGACATGGGGGCGAGGAGGAGCACAGATACGCAGTATTTT.

CDR3 loop: CASSLSWTSGGNEQFF. As DNA, the CDR3 is TGTGCCAGCAGTTTAAGTTGGACTAGCGGGGGTAATGAGCAGTTCTTC. The chain recombines TRBV27 with TRBJ2-1, with 13 bases aligning to TRBD2. J was trimmed by 7 bases and V by 2 bases; bases with no gene match: 5. The CDR3 contains 16 residues. The germline gives CDR1 MNHEY, CDR2 SMNVEV (reference sequence).